This TCR beta chain was identified in a study of blood T cell repertoires in COVID-19. As for the study in general: Acute-phase and convalescent COVID-19 samples originated in the United States, Italy and Spain. T cells, B-cell-depleted T cells, or PBMCs provided the cDNA or gDNA that served as material.

This CDR3 region has 16 residues. Trimming took 4 bases from V and 0 from J; bases not matched to a gene: 3. Per the germline V gene, CDR1 is LNHNV and CDR2 is YYDKDF (reference sequence). Original handling: It was from reference gene primer amplification that nucleated cell counts were estimated. Profiled with immunoSEQ multiplex PCR; TCRdb holds only in-frame clones, not every one. V and J calls and clone size are copied from that table; D and trimming were computed from the DNA. This table holds 20,000 to 25,000 clones, about 80% found once. The chain couples TRBV15 to TRBJ1-6; the match to TRBD1 covers 7 bases. The clonotype comes from a man between 65 and 85 years old with acute or convalescent COVID-19. Material for sequencing was peripheral blood. CDR3 nucleotide sequence: TGTGCCACCAGCACCGACAGGGCCTCCTATAATTCACCCCTCCACTTT. This encodes CATSTDRASYNSPLHF.